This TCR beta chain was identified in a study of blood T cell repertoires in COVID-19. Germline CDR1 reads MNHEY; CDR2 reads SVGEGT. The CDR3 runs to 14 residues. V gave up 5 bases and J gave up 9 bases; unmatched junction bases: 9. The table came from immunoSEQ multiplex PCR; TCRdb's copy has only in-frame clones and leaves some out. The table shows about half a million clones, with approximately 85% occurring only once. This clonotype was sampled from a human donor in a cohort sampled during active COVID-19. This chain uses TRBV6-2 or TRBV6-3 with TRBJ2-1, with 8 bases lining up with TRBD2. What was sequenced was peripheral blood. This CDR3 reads CASSPSGRAGEQFF. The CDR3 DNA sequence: TGTGCCAGCAGTCCCTCCGGGAGGGCAGGTGAGCAGTTCTTC.